The 31 T cell receptor beta chains given below trace back to one sample, sequenced in a study of shared clonotypes between healthy human individuals. Clones were sequenced by immunoSEQ multiplex PCR, and TCRdb holds only the in-frame ones, with some missing. The profile shows fewer than 1 million clones, 95% to 97% of them singletons. Terminally differentiated effector memory CD45RA+ cells were excluded by CCR7 positive selection of CD45RO-negative cells. The sequencing sample was made of naive CD8+ T cells sorted from blood. The receptors were gathered from a man younger than 45 in good health.

The chain recombines TRBV27 with TRBJ1-1; D is possibly TRBD1 (5 bases). Germline assignment: CDR1 MNHEY and CDR2 SMNVEV (reference sequence). With 4 bases removed from V and 4 bases from J, the gap between germline ends came to 10 bases. The CDR3 is 13 residues long. CDR3: CASSSGQLTEAFF. The CDR3 DNA is TGTGCCAGCAGTTCCGGACAACTCACTGAAGCTTTCTTT.

The genes are TRBV10-3 and TRBJ1-5, with D perhaps matching TRBD1 (5 bases). V lost 8 bases, J lost 6 bases, and 8 bases lay in between. Per the germline V gene, CDR1 is ENHRY and CDR2 is SYGVKD. The CDR3 is 11 amino acids. CDR3 residues: CAIGGGQPQHF. In DNA, the CDR3 is TGTGCCATCGGGGGAGGTCAGCCCCAGCATTTT.

This rearrangement joins TRBV19 to TRBJ2-1; no firm D call. Germline V gives CDR1 LNHDA, CDR2 SQIVND (reference sequence). V dropped 10 bases and J dropped 3 bases, with 22 bases sitting between them. CDR3 length: 16 amino acids. The CDR3 bases are TGTGCCACCACCCTAACCTCAAGCTCCTACTACAATGAGCAGTTCTTC. This encodes CATTLTSSSYYNEQFF.

J is TRBJ1-2 and V is TRBV19, with 8 bases fitting TRBD1. V dropped 6 bases and J dropped 6; count of bases not matched to a gene: 12. This CDR3 is built from 15 residues. Germline CDR1 LNHDA, CDR2 SQIVND (reference sequence). CDR3 region: CASSRPGQGLDGYTF. Here the CDR3 DNA reads TGTGCCAGTAGCCGCCCCGGACAGGGACTAGATGGCTACACCTTC.

The rearrangement joins TRBV6-6 to TRBJ1-2; tentatively, D is TRBD1 (6 bases). V lost 8 bases, J lost 4 bases, and 20 bases lay in between. The CDR3 contains 15 residues. Germline CDR1 and CDR2: MNHNY and SVGAGI (reference sequence). The CDR3, as DNA: TGTGCCAGCTGGGGGGGACAAGGCCCAGTCTATGGCTACACCTTC. This codes for CASWGGQGPVYGYTF.

V and J are TRBV27 and TRBJ1-5; unclear D gene. Germline-derived CDR1 and CDR2 are MNHEY and SMNVEV (reference sequence). CDR3 length: 14 residues. Between the trimmed V and J ends, which lost 6 bases and 3 bases, there was a span of 12 bases. The DNA of the CDR3 is TGTGCCAGCAGCAACGGAGTGTACAATCAGCCCCAGCATTTT. Translation: CASSNGVYNQPQHF.

The V call is TRBV19, the J call TRBJ2-1, with 13 nucleotides matching TRBD2. The V segment lost 3 bases and the J segment 10 bases; nucleotides outside the gene matches: 0. The CDR3 has 13 amino acids. Germline loops: CDR1 LNHDA, CDR2 SQIVND (reference sequence). The CDR3 bases are TGTGCCAGTAGTATGGGACTAGCGGGAGAGCAGTTCTTC. Translated, it gives CASSMGLAGEQFF.

The V and J genes are TRBV28 and TRBJ2-7; the D is unclear. Germline-derived CDR1 and CDR2 are MDHEN and SYDVKM. V was clipped by 6 bases and J by 0 bases, with 6 bases between them. The CDR3 loop spans 12 amino acids. As DNA, the CDR3 is TGTGCCAGCAGCCATAGCTCCTACGAGCAGTACTTC. The encoded protein is CASSHSSYEQYF. The whole variable domain, filled in from reference TRBV28 and TRBJ2-7, reads DVKVTQSSRYLVKRTGEKVFLECVQDMDHENMFWYRQDPGLGLRLIYFSYDVKMKEKGDIPEGYSVSREKKERFSLILESASTNQTSMYLCASSHSSYEQYFGPGTRLTVT.

In its sample, this clone was seen once. The rearrangement links TRBV11-3 to TRBJ2-1; maybe TRBD2 (5 bases). V was clipped by 5 bases and J by 4 bases, with 9 bases between them. Germline-derived CDR1 and CDR2 are SGHNT and YENEEA. This CDR3 is 13 amino acids long. The CDR3 protein is CASSRPGYNEQFF. CDR3 sequence (DNA): TGTGCCAGCAGCCGGCCGGGGTACAATGAGCAGTTCTTC.

The J gene is TRBJ2-7, the V gene TRBV9; D is unresolved. Germline values: CDR1 SGDLS, CDR2 YYNGEE. This CDR3 spans 11 amino acids. V lost 2 bases to trimming and J lost 6 bases, with 6 bases between them. CDR3: CASSVPGEQYF. The CDR3 coding sequence is TGTGCCAGCAGCGTCCCCGGCGAGCAGTACTTC.

The chain combines TRBV27 with TRBJ2-7; weak D call: TRBD1 (5 bases). The CDR3 has 14 amino acids. CDR1 is MNHEY, CDR2 SMNVEV, per germline (reference sequence). Trimming took 2 bases from V and 2 from J, leaving 10 bases between them. This CDR3 is CASSLQGTTYEQYF. Here the CDR3 DNA reads TGTGCCAGCAGTTTACAGGGCACCACCTACGAGCAGTACTTC.

J is TRBJ2-7 and V is TRBV28; D might be TRBD1 (5 bases). Trimming pared 4 bases from V and 6 bases from J, leaving 10 bases between. Germline CDR1 MDHEN, CDR2 SYDVKM. This CDR3 is built from 12 residues. The CDR3 DNA follows: TGTGCCAGCAGTTACAGGTTAGGCGAGCAGTACTTC. Translation: CASSYRLGEQYF.

The chain combines TRBV7-9 with TRBJ1-4; D perhaps matches TRBD1 (6 bases). Trimming shortened V by 5 bases and J by 0 bases, and 10 bases separated the two germline ends. This CDR3 comprises 15 residues. Germline CDR1 SEHNR, CDR2 FQNEAQ (reference sequence). The CDR3 nucleotides read TGTGCCAGCAGCCGCGGACAGTCAACTAATGAAAAACTGTTTTTT. This sequence encodes CASSRGQSTNEKLFF.

The chain employs TRBV27 and TRBJ1-4, with 10 bases identical to TRBD1. CDR3 length equals 16 residues. Germline V CDR1 and CDR2: MNHEY, SMNVEV (reference sequence). Trimming at V came to 1 base and at J to 8 bases, leaving 7 bases not matched to a gene. CDR3 in amino acids: CASSLLGTGVDEKLFF. Written as DNA, the CDR3 is TGTGCCAGCAGTTTATTAGGGACAGGGGTTGACGAAAAACTGTTTTTT. The full variable domain, with the rest looked up from reference TRBV27 and TRBJ1-4, is EAQVTQNPRYLITVTGKKLTVTCSQNMNHEYMSWYRQDPGLGLRQIYYSMNVEVTDKGDVPEGYKVSRKEKRNFPLILESPSPNQTSLYFCASSLLGTGVDEKLFFGSGTQLSVL.

The chain couples TRBV15 to TRBJ2-7, with a possible D match to TRBD1 (5 bases). Between the trimmed V and J ends, which lost 4 bases and 5 bases, there was a span of 15 bases. This CDR3 region has 14 residues. The V gene's germline CDR1 is LNHNV and CDR2 YYDKDF (reference sequence). CDR3 bases: TGTGCCACCAGCACCACAGGTGCTAGGGACGAGCAGTACTTC. It encodes CATSTTGARDEQYF.

The genes are TRBV7-3 and TRBJ2-3; D possibly corresponds to TRBD2 (6 bases). Germline-derived CDR1 and CDR2 are SGHTA and FQGTGA. Trimming removed 5 bases from V and 0 bases from J, with 9 bases in between. CDR3 size: 14 residues. CDR3 sequence (DNA): TGTGCCAGCAGCACAAGCGGGAGCACAGATACGCAGTATTTT. The encoded protein is CASSTSGSTDTQYF.

The gene calls are TRBV2 and TRBJ2-2, with D possibly being TRBD1 (6 bases). Per the germline V gene, CDR1 is SNHLY and CDR2 is FYNNEI. V was shortened by 6 bases and J by 3 bases, with 14 bases between the two germline ends. This CDR3 is built from 15 residues. The CDR3 region has the DNA TGTGCCAGCAGGAAAGCAGGGGAGTACACCGGGGAGCTGTTTTTT. Translating gives CASRKAGEYTGELFF.

The chain employs TRBV5-6 and TRBJ2-7; 13 positions agree with TRBD2. The CDR3 length is 17 residues. V shed 2 bases and J 2 bases; nucleotides not matched to a gene: 7. Germline lookup yields CDR1 SGHDT and CDR2 YYEEEE. The CDR3 reads CASSLGLAGDGTYEQYF. As DNA, the CDR3 is TGTGCCAGCAGCTTAGGACTAGCGGGAGACGGTACCTACGAGCAGTACTTC.

The chain is built from TRBV7-6 and TRBJ2-7; unclear D gene. Per germline, CDR1 SGHVS and CDR2 FNYEAQ. Trimming pared 5 bases from V and 5 bases from J, leaving 13 bases between. There are 13 residues in the CDR3. The chain's CDR3 is CASSPSSPHEQYF. For the CDR3, the DNA is TGTGCCAGCAGCCCGTCTTCACCCCACGAGCAGTACTTC.

The V call is TRBV7-2, the J call TRBJ2-7, with a weak D call TRBD2 (6 bases). This CDR3 is built from 15 residues. Germline-derived CDR1 and CDR2 are SGHTA and FQGNSA. The V gene lost 6 bases and the J gene lost 0 bases, with 15 bases spanning the gap. CDR3 residues: CASSLYAGSSYEQYF. CDR3 nucleotide sequence: TGTGCCAGCAGTCTCTACGCGGGAAGCTCCTACGAGCAGTACTTC.

The chain links TRBV19 to TRBJ2-7; 8 bases line up with TRBD2. V gave up 6 bases and J gave up 2 bases; unmatched junction bases: 9. From germline, CDR1 is LNHDA and CDR2 SQIVND (reference sequence). This CDR3 has 15 amino acids. CDR3 sequence (DNA): TGTGCCAGTAGCCACGTGGGAGCGGGGGCCTACGAGCAGTACTTC. Protein: CASSHVGAGAYEQYF.

Concerning this clone itself: This sample includes further DNA sequences coding for the same CDR3. The chain couples TRBV27 to TRBJ2-7; TRBD2 matches 7 bases. The CDR3 covers 14 residues. J gave up 2 bases and V 4 bases, and 5 bases lay outside the gene matches. Per the germline V gene, CDR1 is MNHEY and CDR2 is SMNVEV (reference sequence). CDR3: CASSSRLAAYEQYF. As DNA, the CDR3 is TGTGCCAGCAGTTCTAGACTAGCAGCCTACGAGCAGTACTTC.

Only one count was recorded for this clone. The chain is built from TRBV7-2 and TRBJ1-2; 9 nucleotides line up with TRBD1. Unmatched junction bases numbered 7, after V lost 3 bases and J lost 11 bases. The CDR3 length is 13 residues. Germline V gene lookup returns CDR1 SGHTA and CDR2 FQGNSA. CDR3 in amino acids: CASSLGGTGIYTF. CDR3 in DNA: TGTGCCAGCAGCTTGGGAGGGACAGGGATTTACACCTTC.

The chain links TRBV7-9 to TRBJ1-2; no firm D call. The CDR3 length is 13 residues. The V gene's germline CDR1 is SEHNR and CDR2 FQNEAQ (reference sequence). V shed 0 bases and J shed 5 bases, with 7 bases lying between them. For the CDR3, the DNA is TGTGCCAGCAGCTTAGCGCCAGAATATGGCTACACCTTC. It specifies CASSLAPEYGYTF.

The V gene is TRBV19, the J gene TRBJ2-5; 9 bases match TRBD1. V lost 6 bases to trimming and J lost 5 bases; unmatched junction nucleotides: 10. CDR1 and CDR2 (germline): LNHDA, SQIVND (reference sequence). The CDR3 is 15 amino acids. The CDR3 reads CASRSRDREGETQYF. As DNA, the CDR3 is TGTGCCAGTAGGTCCCGGGACAGGGAGGGGGAGACCCAGTACTTC.

The rearrangement joins TRBV11-2 to TRBJ1-4; the match to TRBD1 covers 7 bases. Germline lookup yields CDR1 SGHAT and CDR2 FQNNGV. CDR3 length: 15 amino acids. V lost 3 bases, J lost 6 bases, and 7 bases stayed unmatched. CDR3 loop: CASSFGYRGDEKLFF. CDR3 sequence (DNA): TGTGCCAGCAGCTTCGGTTACAGGGGAGATGAAAAACTGTTTTTT.

V gene TRBV7-9 combines with J gene TRBJ2-7; D remains ambiguous. The CDR3 is made up of 14 amino acids. The germline gives CDR1 SEHNR, CDR2 FQNEAQ (reference sequence). Trimming removed 2 bases at V and 5 bases at J, with 13 bases between. CDR3 sequence: CASSLYSSPDEQYF. Here the CDR3 DNA reads TGTGCCAGCAGCTTATACAGTTCCCCAGACGAGCAGTACTTC.

This chain connects TRBV27 to TRBJ2-3, with D perhaps being TRBD1 or TRBD2 (5 bases each). The CDR3 is made up of 15 amino acids. Looked up from germline, CDR1 is MNHEY and CDR2 is SMNVEV (reference sequence). Trimming took off 6 bases at V and 4 bases at J, with 17 bases between the two ends. In DNA, the CDR3 is TGTGCCAGCAGAGATATCGTTAGGGACCCAGATACGCAGTATTTT. This sequence encodes CASRDIVRDPDTQYF.

The chain uses TRBV14 and TRBJ2-7, with TRBD2 matching 9 bases. The V segment lost 1 base and the J segment 3 bases; nucleotides outside the gene matches: 7. The CDR3 runs to 16 residues. Germline V gives CDR1 SGHDN, CDR2 FVKESK. The CDR3 sequence is CASSQGPGTSFYEQYF. The CDR3 DNA sequence: TGTGCCAGCAGCCAAGGGCCGGGGACTAGCTTCTACGAGCAGTACTTC.

The rearrangement links TRBV27 to TRBJ2-2; D is undetermined. The CDR3 has 16 residues. Germline CDR1 reads MNHEY; CDR2 reads SMNVEV (reference sequence). The V and J ends lost 7 bases and 3 bases respectively, with 18 bases between them. In DNA, the CDR3 is TGTGCCAGCATCAGCCCGCCCCAACAGTACACCGGGGAGCTGTTTTTT. Amino acids: CASISPPQQYTGELFF.

The chain couples TRBV29-1 to TRBJ2-3; tentative D call: TRBD2 (6 bases). Germline CDR1 SQVTM, CDR2 ANQGSEA. The length of the CDR3 is 23 residues. Trimming took off 4 bases at V and 2 bases at J, with 40 bases between the two ends. Here the CDR3 DNA reads TGCAGCGTTGCGCCCAGCGGGCAACCTGGGCGAGGGGAACTCAGGGCACCCACAGATACGCAGTATTTT. Its translation is CSVAPSGQPGRGELRAPTDTQYF.